The clone carrying this TCR beta chain turned up a few times. The target antigen is unknown. This CDR3 is also generated by other DNA sequences in the sample. The protocol was immunoSEQ multiplex PCR, while the TCRdb copy is restricted to in-frame clones and leaves out a portion. In the table there are about 83,000 clones, about 81% of which are singletons. This specimen comes from a study of OX40 agonist ivuxolimab in advanced cancers. On the study more broadly: Ivuxolimab, an antibody that agonizes OX40 (CD134), was administered to the patients. Prior anti-PD-1, anti-PD-L1 or anti-CTLA-4 therapy did not bar entry, and about 40% had some. Findings and caveats of the study: Compared with CD4+, CD8+ T cells on average had more expanded clones.

Trimming cost V 2 bases and J 1 base, with 5 bases left between them. The CDR3 runs to 13 residues. The germline V gene encodes CDR1 SGHTA and CDR2 FQGTGA. The chain uses TRBV7-3 and TRBJ1-1; D call uncertain. The receptor was isolated from an adult with an advanced solid tumor such as melanoma, head and neck, liver or kidney cancer. The sample consisted of CD4+ or CD8+ T cells sorted from blood, taken in a trial of the OX40 agonist ivuxolimab. The CDR3 spells CASSLGQNTEAFF. The CDR3 DNA reads TGTGCCAGCAGCTTAGGGCAGAACACTGAAGCTTTCTTT.